A single sample gave rise to the 12 T cell receptor beta chains below, sequenced in a study of T cell responses to AZD1222 COVID-19 vaccine. Produced via immunoSEQ multiplex PCR; TCRdb's table is partial and in-frame only. The sample consists of fewer than 150,000 clones, roughly 84% of them appearing once. The source material was peripheral blood, sampled on day 0 of AZD1222 vaccination. The receptors were gathered from an adult in good health.

This chain connects TRBV5-1 to TRBJ1-4; tentatively, D is TRBD1 (6 bases). CDR1 and CDR2 (germline): SGHRS, YFSETQ. This CDR3 contains 15 residues. V was clipped by 3 bases and J by 4 bases, with 13 bases between them. In DNA form, the CDR3 reads TGCGCCAGCAGCTCCCGGGGGGGCCTTAATGAAAAACTGTTTTTT. Amino acid sequence: CASSSRGGLNEKLFF.

The rearrangement links TRBV2 to TRBJ1-1; 10 nucleotides match TRBD1. The V segment lost 7 bases and the J segment 0 bases; nucleotides outside the gene matches: 5. Germline V gene data show CDR1 as SNHLY and CDR2 as FYNNEI. The CDR3 is made up of 15 amino acids. The DNA of the CDR3 is TGTGCCAGCACCGAGGACAGGGGGATGAACACTGAAGCTTTCTTT. This sequence encodes CASTEDRGMNTEAFF.

The chain recombines TRBV4-1 with TRBJ2-3; 11 nucleotides align to TRBD1. Germline CDR1 reads MGHRA; CDR2 reads YSYEKL. The junction had 9 bases not matched to a gene; V was cut back by 2 bases and J by 5 bases. The CDR3 extends over 17 amino acids. As DNA, the CDR3 is TGCGCCAGCAGCCAATCTCCCGGACAGGGGGCGGGAGATACGCAGTATTTT. The encoded protein is CASSQSPGQGAGDTQYF.

The CDR3 spells CASSYSVASSYEQYF. CDR3 DNA: TGTGCCAGCAGTTACTCGGTGGCTTCCTCCTACGAGCAGTACTTC. The chain recombines TRBV6-5 with TRBJ2-7; D is unresolved. V was cut by 0 bases and J by 0 bases, with 9 bases left in between. Germline V gene sequence: CDR1 MNHEY, CDR2 SVGAGI. This CDR3 region has 15 residues.

This clone was observed a few times. The V gene is TRBV3-1 (or the pseudogene TRBV3-2), the J gene TRBJ2-5; D is unclear. The CDR3 covers 14 residues. Trimming left V 0 bases short and J 4 bases short, with 9 bases between. Germline loops: CDR1 LGHDT, CDR2 YNNKEL (reference sequence). In DNA form, the CDR3 reads TGTGCCAGCAGCCAAGAGGGTAGGGTAGAGACCCAGTACTTC. Its protein is CASSQEGRVETQYF.

The chain combines TRBV7-9 with TRBJ1-6; tentatively, D is TRBD1 (5 bases). V was clipped by 0 bases and J by 4 bases, with 13 bases between them. Germline lookup yields CDR1 SEHNR and CDR2 FQNEAQ (reference sequence). This CDR3 comprises 17 residues. The CDR3 DNA reads as TGTGCCAGCAGCTTAGCGCCGACAGAACTTTATAATTCACCCCTCCACTTT. The encoded protein is CASSLAPTELYNSPLHF.

This chain connects TRBV9 to TRBJ2-2; D is uncertain. Trimming left V 0 bases short and J 1 base short, with 10 bases between. Per the germline V gene, CDR1 is SGDLS and CDR2 is YYNGEE. The CDR3 is 16 residues long. The CDR3 loop reads CASSVAAARNTGELFF. DNA for the CDR3: TGTGCCAGCAGCGTAGCTGCCGCTAGGAACACCGGGGAGCTGTTTTTT.

The chain employs TRBV19 and TRBJ2-5; D assignment may be TRBD1 or TRBD2 (5 bases each). This CDR3 spans 15 amino acids. Trimming left V 4 bases short and J 1 base short, with 13 bases between. Germline V gene lookup returns CDR1 LNHDA and CDR2 SQIVND (reference sequence). In DNA, the CDR3 is TGTGCCAGTAGTAGGGACGGAGACCTCCAAGAGACCCAGTACTTC. Translation: CASSRDGDLQETQYF. Full variable domain (remainder filled in from reference TRBV19 and TRBJ2-5): DGGITQSPKYLFRKEGQNVTLSCEQNLNHDAMYWYRQDPGQGLRLIYYSQIVNDFQKGDIAEGYSVSREKKESFPLTVTSAQKNPTAFYLCASSRDGDLQETQYFGPGTRLLVL.

This clone was seen once. The gene calls are TRBV2 and TRBJ1-2; 11 bases are shared with TRBD1. This CDR3 is 14 amino acids long. The V gene's germline CDR1 is SNHLY and CDR2 FYNNEI. V gave up 7 bases and J gave up 5 bases; unmatched junction bases: 6. CDR3 nucleotides: TGTGCCAGCAATTACCGGGACAGGGGGTATGGCTACACCTTC. It encodes CASNYRDRGYGYTF.

The genes are TRBV7-9 and TRBJ1-1; TRBD1 matches 7 bases. CDR1 SEHNR and CDR2 FQNEAQ come from the germline V gene (reference sequence). J gave up 6 bases and V 2 bases, and 3 bases lay outside the gene matches. This CDR3 spans 13 amino acids. Here the CDR3 DNA reads TGTGCCAGCAGCTTACTCCAGGGGGCTGAAGCTTTCTTT. It encodes CASSLLQGAEAFF.

This chain connects TRBV7-8 to TRBJ1-2, with D possibly matching TRBD1 (5 bases). The V and J ends lost 1 base and 7 bases respectively, with 10 bases between them. The CDR3 sequence is 13 residues long. Germline values: CDR1 SGHVS, CDR2 FQNEAQ. The DNA of the CDR3 is TGTGCCAGCAGCTTAGTCGAGGGGAGTGGCTACACCTTC. It encodes CASSLVEGSGYTF.

This clone was picked up a small number of times. The chain carries TRBV12-1 and TRBJ2-7; the table's D call TRBD2 went unverified against the DNA. TRBV12-1 is given as a pseudogene. This CDR3 is built from 15 residues. In DNA form, the CDR3 reads TGTGCCAGCACCAAGGGGGGGGGCAGATCCTACGAGCAGTACTTC. This encodes CASTKGGGRSYEQYF.